These T cell receptor beta chains were read from a single sample in a study of PD-1 blockade in classical Hodgkin lymphoma. Assay: immunoSEQ multiplex PCR; the TCRdb copy retains only in-frame clones and omits some. This table has fewer than 50,000 clones, more than 70% appearing once. The sample in question was peripheral blood mononuclear cells (PBMCs), obtained at baseline. These receptors came from a human donor with classical Hodgkin lymphoma. Both conserved end residues are part of each CDR3. The order of the fields is CDR3 DNA, CDR3 protein, V gene, D gene, J gene, clone size. A D gene is named only where the DNA matches it firmly. The listing skips clone size in some rows; elsewhere it reads once, few, many or a size class.

DNA: TGTGCCAGCAGTTTACCGGCGGGGGAGGGCTACACCTTC; CDR3: CASSLPAGEGYTF; V: TRBV28; D: -; J: TRBJ1-2; size: -
DNA: TGTGCCAGCAGTTTTAGCCGTGGTGAAGCTTTCTTT; CDR3: CASSFSRGEAFF; V: TRBV28; D: -; J: TRBJ1-1; size: -
DNA: TGTGCCAGCAGCGTAGGACAGGGAGGTTCTAATGAAAAACTGTTTTTT; CDR3: CASSVGQGGSNEKLFF; V: TRBV9; D: TRBD1; J: TRBJ1-4; size: -
DNA: TGTGCCAGCAGCTTAGTGAGGGGACTCGGAGGGGGCACAGATACGCAGTATTTT; CDR3: CASSLVRGLGGGTDTQYF; V: TRBV7-2; D: -; J: TRBJ2-3; size: -
DNA: TGTGCCAGTAGTATAACCGGGAACACTGAAGCTTTCTTT; CDR3: CASSITGNTEAFF; V: TRBV19; D: -; J: TRBJ1-1; size: -
DNA: TGTGCCAGTAGTCAATTAAGCGGCAATGAGCAGTTCTTC; CDR3: CASSQLSGNEQFF; V: TRBV19; D: -; J: TRBJ2-1; size: -
DNA: TGTGCCAGCAGTTTACAGGCAGGGAGGTACGAGCAGTACTTC; CDR3: CASSLQAGRYEQYF; V: TRBV27; D: -; J: TRBJ2-7; size: -
DNA: TGTGCCAGCAGTAGACAGGCCAACAAACCCTACGAGCAGTACTTC; CDR3: CASSRQANKPYEQYF; V: TRBV27; D: -; J: TRBJ2-7; size: -
DNA: TGTGCCAGCAGCTTACTGGATAGCAATCAGCCCCAGCATTTT; CDR3: CASSLLDSNQPQHF; V: TRBV7-8; D: -; J: TRBJ1-5; size: -
DNA: TGCGCCAGCAGCTTCGGGGGTAGCGAGCAGTACTTC; CDR3: CASSFGGSEQYF; V: TRBV5-1; D: -; J: TRBJ2-7; size: -
DNA: TGCGCCAGCAGCGCGGGACAGGGCAGAGTCTACGAGCAGTACTTC; CDR3: CASSAGQGRVYEQYF; V: TRBV5-1; D: TRBD1; J: TRBJ2-7; size: -
DNA: TGTGCCAGAAGCCCGGGACAGGCTCATTCAACTAATGAAAAACTGTTTTTT; CDR3: CARSPGQAHSTNEKLFF; V: TRBV5-3; D: TRBD1; J: TRBJ1-4; size: -
DNA: TGTGCCATCAGGGAAAACAGGGCTGCGACAGATACGCAGTATTTT; CDR3: CAIRENRAATDTQYF; V: TRBV10-3; D: -; J: TRBJ2-3; size: -
DNA: TGCAGCGTTGAAGATCGGCGGGAGGGCCCCACCGGGGAGCTGTTTTTT; CDR3: CSVEDRREGPTGELFF; V: TRBV29-1; D: TRBD2; J: TRBJ2-2; size: -
DNA: TGCGCCAGCCTTGGGACAGGGAGCTCTGGGGCCAACGTCCTGACTTTC; CDR3: CASLGTGSSGANVLTF; V: TRBV5-1; D: TRBD1; J: TRBJ2-6; size: -
DNA: TGCGCCAGCAGCTTGTCCAGTAGCGGGGACACCGGGGAGCTGTTTTTT; CDR3: CASSLSSSGDTGELFF; V: TRBV5-1; D: TRBD2; J: TRBJ2-2; size: -
DNA: TGTGCCAGCAGCTCCTCCAAGAACACTGAAGCTTTCTTT; CDR3: CASSSSKNTEAFF; V: TRBV7-3; D: -; J: TRBJ1-1; size: -
DNA: TGTGCCAGCTCCCCCCTGCCGACAGGGAAGGGCACTGAAGCTTTCTTT; CDR3: CASSPLPTGKGTEAFF; V: TRBV18; D: TRBD1; J: TRBJ1-1; size: -
DNA: TGCGCCAGCAGCTTGGAGGGACAGGGGCTCGGGGAGCTGTTTTTT; CDR3: CASSLEGQGLGELFF; V: TRBV5-1; D: TRBD1; J: TRBJ2-2; size: -
DNA: TGTGCCACCAGCAGAGATTTGGGAGCACAAGAGACCCAGTACTTC; CDR3: CATSRDLGAQETQYF; V: TRBV15; D: -; J: TRBJ2-5; size: -
DNA: TGTGCCAGCTCACCAGAGCGGGTGGCTAACTATGGCTACACCTTC; CDR3: CASSPERVANYGYTF; V: TRBV18; D: -; J: TRBJ1-2; size: once
DNA: TGTGCCAGCAGCCCCAGGATGGGGACGAACACCGGGGAGCTGTTTTTT; CDR3: CASSPRMGTNTGELFF; V: TRBV9; D: -; J: TRBJ2-2; size: -
DNA: TGTGCCAGCAGTGAGTCCAGGGTAAATGAAAAACTGTTTTTT; CDR3: CASSESRVNEKLFF; V: TRBV25-1; D: -; J: TRBJ1-4; size: -
DNA: TGTGCTAGCAGCTTAGGAGGGGCGAACACCGGGGAGCTGTTTTTT; CDR3: CASSLGGANTGELFF; V: TRBV7-7; D: -; J: TRBJ2-2; size: -
DNA: TGTGCCAGCAGCTTGGTGCCGGGACAGGGGATGTACGAGCAGTACTTC; CDR3: CASSLVPGQGMYEQYF; V: TRBV7-6; D: TRBD1; J: TRBJ2-7; size: -
DNA: TGTGCCAGCAGCTTAGCTGCCGGGAGGGCCCCCGGGGAGCTGTTTTTT; CDR3: CASSLAAGRAPGELFF; V: TRBV11-2; D: TRBD2; J: TRBJ2-2; size: -
DNA: TGTGCCAGCAGTTCCCTGGGCACCGGGGAGCTGTTTTTT; CDR3: CASSSLGTGELFF; V: TRBV28; D: -; J: TRBJ2-2; size: -
DNA: TGTGCCAGCAGTTTGGGGACACGAAATAACTATGGCTACACCTTC; CDR3: CASSLGTRNNYGYTF; V: TRBV28; D: -; J: TRBJ1-2; size: -
DNA: TGTGCCAGCAGCCCGGTAGAAAAACTGTTTTTT; CDR3: CASSPVEKLFF; V: TRBV7-9; D: -; J: TRBJ1-4; size: -
DNA: TGTGCCAGCAGGACAGGATACAATGAGCAGTTCTTC; CDR3: CASRTGYNEQFF; V: TRBV25-1; D: -; J: TRBJ2-1; size: -
DNA: TGTGCCAGCAGTTTATGGGGGAGCGGGAGTGAAGCTTTCTTT; CDR3: CASSLWGSGSEAFF; V: TRBV28; D: -; J: TRBJ1-1; size: -
DNA: TGTGCCAGCAGCCCTTACTGGAAGTTTAATCAGCCCCAGCATTTT; CDR3: CASSPYWKFNQPQHF; V: TRBV5-8; D: -; J: TRBJ1-5; size: -
DNA: TGTGCCAGTGGGGGACAGGGGGGCACCGGGGAGCTGTTTTTT; CDR3: CASGGQGGTGELFF; V: TRBV19; D: TRBD1; J: TRBJ2-2; size: -
DNA: TGCAGCGTTGAACTCAGGTCCGCTACCTACGAGCAGTACTTC; CDR3: CSVELRSATYEQYF; V: TRBV29-1; D: -; J: TRBJ2-7; size: once
DNA: TGTGCCAGCAGTTTAGTAGCGGGACTTTCCTCCTACAATGAGCAGTTCTTC; CDR3: CASSLVAGLSSYNEQFF; V: TRBV28; D: TRBD2; J: TRBJ2-1; size: -
DNA: TGCGCCAGCAGCTTGGGCTTGTCGAGCTCCTACGAGCAGTACTTC; CDR3: CASSLGLSSSYEQYF; V: TRBV5-1; D: -; J: TRBJ2-7; size: -
DNA: TGTGCCAGCAGCCGAGGTGATACTGTGCTTGGCGAGCAGTACTTC; CDR3: CASSRGDTVLGEQYF; V: TRBV11-3; D: -; J: TRBJ2-7; size: -
DNA: TGTGCCAGCAGCGTAAGCTCTAGCGGGGGGCACGGTGAGCAGTTCTTC; CDR3: CASSVSSSGGHGEQFF; V: TRBV9; D: TRBD2; J: TRBJ2-1; size: -
DNA: TGTGCCAGCAGCTTAGGGGCCCCAAAGAACACCGGGGAGCTGTTTTTT; CDR3: CASSLGAPKNTGELFF; V: TRBV7-3; D: -; J: TRBJ2-2; size: -
DNA: TGTGCCAGCAGTTTGGTAGCGGGAGCCGATACGCAGTATTTT; CDR3: CASSLVAGADTQYF; V: TRBV27; D: TRBD2; J: TRBJ2-3; size: -
DNA: TGTGCCAGCAGTTTCGATGTCCTAGCGGGAGGGGGGGGTGAGCAGTTCTTC; CDR3: CASSFDVLAGGGGEQFF; V: TRBV28; D: TRBD2; J: TRBJ2-1; size: -
DNA: TGTGCCAGCAGGAGGGACTTGGGGCCCGGGGAGCTGTTTTTT; CDR3: CASRRDLGPGELFF; V: TRBV6-1; D: -; J: TRBJ2-2; size: -
DNA: TGTGCCAGCAGTCCTCTGGGGATTCGTGAAGCTTTCTTT; CDR3: CASSPLGIREAFF; V: TRBV28; D: -; J: TRBJ1-1; size: -
DNA: TGTGCCAGCAGTGAAGCGGCTAGCGGACGTTACGAGCAGTACTTC; CDR3: CASSEAASGRYEQYF; V: TRBV6-1; D: TRBD2; J: TRBJ2-7; size: once